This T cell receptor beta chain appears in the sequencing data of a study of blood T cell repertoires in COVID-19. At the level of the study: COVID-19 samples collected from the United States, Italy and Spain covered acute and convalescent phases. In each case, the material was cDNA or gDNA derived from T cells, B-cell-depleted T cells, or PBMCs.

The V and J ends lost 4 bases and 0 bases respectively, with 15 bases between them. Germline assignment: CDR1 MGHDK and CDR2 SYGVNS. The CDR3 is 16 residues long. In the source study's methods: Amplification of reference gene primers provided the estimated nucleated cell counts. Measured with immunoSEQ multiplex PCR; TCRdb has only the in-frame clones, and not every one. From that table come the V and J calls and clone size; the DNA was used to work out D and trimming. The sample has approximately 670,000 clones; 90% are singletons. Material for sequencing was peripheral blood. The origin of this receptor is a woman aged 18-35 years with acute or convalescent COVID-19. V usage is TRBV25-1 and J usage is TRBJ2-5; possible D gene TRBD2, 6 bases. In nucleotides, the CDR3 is TGTGCCAGCAGTGGAAGAAGTGGGGGGAACCAAGAGACCCAGTACTTC. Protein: CASSGRSGGNQETQYF.